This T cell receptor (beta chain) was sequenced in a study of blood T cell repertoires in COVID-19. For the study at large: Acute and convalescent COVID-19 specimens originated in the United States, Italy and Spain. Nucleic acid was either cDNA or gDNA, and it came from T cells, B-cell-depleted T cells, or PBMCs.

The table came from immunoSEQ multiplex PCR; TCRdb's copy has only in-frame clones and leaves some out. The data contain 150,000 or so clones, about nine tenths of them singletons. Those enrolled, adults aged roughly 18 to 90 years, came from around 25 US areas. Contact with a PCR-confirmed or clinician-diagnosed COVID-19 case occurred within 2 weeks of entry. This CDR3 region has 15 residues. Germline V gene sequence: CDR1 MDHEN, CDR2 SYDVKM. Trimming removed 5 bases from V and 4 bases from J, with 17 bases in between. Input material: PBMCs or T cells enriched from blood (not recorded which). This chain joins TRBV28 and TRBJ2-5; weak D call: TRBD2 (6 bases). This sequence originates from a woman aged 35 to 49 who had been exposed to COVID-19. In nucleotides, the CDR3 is TGTGCCAGCAGTGGCGGGACTCCGGGACGAGAGACCCAGTACTTC. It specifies CASSGGTPGRETQYF.